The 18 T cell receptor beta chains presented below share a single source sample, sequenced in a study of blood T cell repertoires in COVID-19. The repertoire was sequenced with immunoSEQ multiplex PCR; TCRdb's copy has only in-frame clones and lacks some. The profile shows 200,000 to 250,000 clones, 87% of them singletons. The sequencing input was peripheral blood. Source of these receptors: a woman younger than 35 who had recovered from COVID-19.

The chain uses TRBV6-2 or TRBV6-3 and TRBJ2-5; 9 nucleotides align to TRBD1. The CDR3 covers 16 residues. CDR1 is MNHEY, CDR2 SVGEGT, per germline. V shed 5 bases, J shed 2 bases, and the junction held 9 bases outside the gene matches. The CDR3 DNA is TGTGCCAGCAGTGACCCTCCGGGACAGGGACAAGAGACCCAGTACTTC. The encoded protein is CASSDPPGQGQETQYF.

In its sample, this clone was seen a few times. The CDR3 loop is CAISERVSGNTIYF. CDR3 in DNA: TGTGCCATCAGTGAGAGAGTCTCTGGAAACACCATATATTTT. The chain is built from TRBV10-3 and TRBJ1-3; D unclear. Germline CDR1 and CDR2: ENHRY and SYGVKD. This CDR3 is 14 amino acids long. V gave up 2 bases and J gave up 0 bases, with 5 bases separating them.

The CDR3 region is CASSFFQGWDNEKLFF. For the CDR3, the DNA is TGTGCCAGCAGCTTTTTCCAGGGATGGGATAATGAAAAACTGTTTTTT. The rearrangement links TRBV5-4 to TRBJ1-4, with D tentatively TRBD1 (5 bases). CDR1 SGHNT and CDR2 YYREEE come from the germline V gene (reference sequence). This CDR3 region has 16 residues. V was shortened by 2 bases and J by 4 bases, with 15 bases between the two germline ends.

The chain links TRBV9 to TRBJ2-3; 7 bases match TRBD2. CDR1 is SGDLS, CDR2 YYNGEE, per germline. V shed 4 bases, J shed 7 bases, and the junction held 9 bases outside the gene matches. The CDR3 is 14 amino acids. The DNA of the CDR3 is TGTGCCAGCAGCAAAGGACTAGACATTTATACGCAGTATTTT. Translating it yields CASSKGLDIYTQYF. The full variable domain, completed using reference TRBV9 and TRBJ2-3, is DSGVTQTPKHLITATGQRVTLRCSPRSGDLSVYWYQQSLDQGLQFLIQYYNGEERAKGNILERFSAQQFPDLHSELNLSSLELGDSALYFCASSKGLDIYTQYFGPGTRLTVL.

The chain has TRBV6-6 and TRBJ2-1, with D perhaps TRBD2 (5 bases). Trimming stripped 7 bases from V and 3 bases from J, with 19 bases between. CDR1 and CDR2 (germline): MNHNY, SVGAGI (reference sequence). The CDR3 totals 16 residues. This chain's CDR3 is CASKVEGGPYYNEQFF. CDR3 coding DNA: TGTGCCAGCAAGGTCGAAGGCGGGCCCTACTACAATGAGCAGTTCTTC.

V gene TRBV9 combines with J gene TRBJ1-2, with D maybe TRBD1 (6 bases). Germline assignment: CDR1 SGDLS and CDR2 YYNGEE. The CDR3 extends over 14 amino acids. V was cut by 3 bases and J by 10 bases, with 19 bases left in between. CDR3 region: CASSAHRDSVYYTF. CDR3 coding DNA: TGTGCCAGCAGCGCCCACAGGGATAGCGTCTACTACACCTTC.

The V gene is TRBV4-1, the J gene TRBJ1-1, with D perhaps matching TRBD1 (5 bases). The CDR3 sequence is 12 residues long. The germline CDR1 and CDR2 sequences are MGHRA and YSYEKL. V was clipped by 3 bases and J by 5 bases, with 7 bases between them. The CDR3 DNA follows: TGCGCCAGCAGCCATCCAGGGACTGAAGCTTTCTTT. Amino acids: CASSHPGTEAFF.

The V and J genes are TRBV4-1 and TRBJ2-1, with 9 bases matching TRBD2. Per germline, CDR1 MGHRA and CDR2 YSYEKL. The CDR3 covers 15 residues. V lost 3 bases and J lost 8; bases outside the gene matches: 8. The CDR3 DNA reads TGCGCCAGCAGCCAGCTTGCGGGAGGGCCCCATGAGCAGTTCTTC. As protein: CASSQLAGGPHEQFF.

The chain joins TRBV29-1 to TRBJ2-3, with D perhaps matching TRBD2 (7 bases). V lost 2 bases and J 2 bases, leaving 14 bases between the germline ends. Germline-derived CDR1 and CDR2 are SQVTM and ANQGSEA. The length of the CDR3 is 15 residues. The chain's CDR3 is CSVERGAFDTDTQYF. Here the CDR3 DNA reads TGCAGCGTTGAACGGGGGGCTTTTGACACAGATACGCAGTATTTT.

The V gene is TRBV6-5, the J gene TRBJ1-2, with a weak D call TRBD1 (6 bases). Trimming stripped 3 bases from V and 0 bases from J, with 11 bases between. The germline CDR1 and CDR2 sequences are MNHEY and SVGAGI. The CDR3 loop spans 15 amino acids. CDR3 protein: CASSYWDNANYGYTF. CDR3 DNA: TGTGCCAGCAGTTATTGGGACAACGCTAACTATGGCTACACCTTC.

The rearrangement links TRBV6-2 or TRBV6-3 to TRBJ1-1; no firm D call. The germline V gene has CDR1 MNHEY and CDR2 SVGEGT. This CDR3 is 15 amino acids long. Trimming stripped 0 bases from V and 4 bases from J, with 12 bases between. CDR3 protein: CASSYSRAGGTEAFF. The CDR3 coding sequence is TGTGCCAGCAGTTACTCGAGAGCGGGAGGCACTGAAGCTTTCTTT.

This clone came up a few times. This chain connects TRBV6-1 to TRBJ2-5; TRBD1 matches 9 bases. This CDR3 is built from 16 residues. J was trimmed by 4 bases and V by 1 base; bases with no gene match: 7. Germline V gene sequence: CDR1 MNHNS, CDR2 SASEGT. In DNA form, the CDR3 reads TGTGCCAGCAGTGAAGAGGGGGGACAGGGAGGAGAGACCCAGTACTTC. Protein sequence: CASSEEGGQGGETQYF.

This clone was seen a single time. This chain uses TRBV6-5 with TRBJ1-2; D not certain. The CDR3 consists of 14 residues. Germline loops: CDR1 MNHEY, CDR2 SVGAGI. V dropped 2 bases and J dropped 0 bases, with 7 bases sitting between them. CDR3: CASSYRIANYGYTF. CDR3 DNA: TGTGCCAGCAGTTACCGAATAGCTAACTATGGCTACACCTTC.

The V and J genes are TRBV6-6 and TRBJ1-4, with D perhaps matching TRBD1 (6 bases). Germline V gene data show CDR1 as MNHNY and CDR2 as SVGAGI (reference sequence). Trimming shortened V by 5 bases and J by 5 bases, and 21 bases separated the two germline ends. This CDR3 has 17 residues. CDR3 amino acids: CASSPRTALYGNEKLFF. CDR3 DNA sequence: TGTGCCAGCAGTCCGCGGACAGCCTTATACGGGAATGAAAAACTGTTTTTT.

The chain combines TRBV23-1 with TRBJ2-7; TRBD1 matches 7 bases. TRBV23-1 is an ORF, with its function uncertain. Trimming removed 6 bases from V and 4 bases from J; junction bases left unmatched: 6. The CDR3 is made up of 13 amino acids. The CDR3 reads CASSDDRVYEQYF. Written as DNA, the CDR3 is TGCGCCAGCAGCGACGACAGGGTATACGAGCAGTACTTC.

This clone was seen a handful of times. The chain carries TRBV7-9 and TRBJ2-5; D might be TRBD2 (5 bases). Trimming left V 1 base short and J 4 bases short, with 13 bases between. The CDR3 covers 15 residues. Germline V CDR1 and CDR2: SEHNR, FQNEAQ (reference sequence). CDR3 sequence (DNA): TGTGCCAGCAGCTTAGACGGCGGGCCCGGAGAGACCCAGTACTTC. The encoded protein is CASSLDGGPGETQYF.

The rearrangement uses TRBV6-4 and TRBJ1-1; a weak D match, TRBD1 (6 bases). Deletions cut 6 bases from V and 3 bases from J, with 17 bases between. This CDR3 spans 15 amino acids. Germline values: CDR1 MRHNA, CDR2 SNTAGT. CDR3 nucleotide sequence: TGTGCCAGCAGCCCACGACGGGGGGCGGACACTGAAGCTTTCTTT. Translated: CASSPRRGADTEAFF.

The CDR3 region has the DNA TGTGCCACCAGCAGAGATAGCCCCAGGGCAGGCAATGAGCAGTTCTTC. It codes for CATSRDSPRAGNEQFF. The chain combines TRBV15 with TRBJ2-1; D is perhaps TRBD1 (5 bases). V lost 0 bases and J 6 bases, leaving 15 bases between the germline ends. This CDR3 is 16 amino acids long. CDR1 is LNHNV, CDR2 YYDKDF, per germline (reference sequence).